A selection of T cell receptor beta chains follows, all from one sample in a study of cytomegalovirus exposure and HLA in healthy donors. Some clones are missing from TCRdb's copy, which holds only in-frame ones; the method was immunoSEQ multiplex PCR. The sample records some 150,000 clones, about 72% being singletons. Source material: PBMCs. Source of these receptors: a man aged 55 to 70 in good health and CMV-seronegative. Both conserved end residues are part of each CDR3. A D gene is named only where the DNA matches it firmly. Some rows have no size entry. The others give once, few or many, or a class for an expanded clone.

TRBD2,-,TRBV6-1,TRBJ2-7,TGTGCCAGCAGTGAACTAGCGGAGTCCTACGAGCAGTACTTC,CASSELAESYEQYF
TRBD1,-,TRBV28,TRBJ2-1,TGTGCCAGCAGTTTATCGGGACAGGGGTTCAATGAGCAGTTCTTC,CASSLSGQGFNEQFF
TRBD2,-,TRBV27,TRBJ2-7,TGTGCCAGCAAGGTGGCTAGCGGCTACGAGCAGTACTTC,CASKVASGYEQYF
-,-,TRBV5-8,TRBJ1-1,TGTGCCAGCAGCTTGGTTCGGGAAGCTTTCTTT,CASSLVREAFF
TRBD1,-,TRBV10-3,TRBJ2-7,TGTGCCATCAGTGAGTCTTTTGAACAGGGGGGCTACGAGCAGTACTTC,CAISESFEQGGYEQYF
-,few,TRBV9,TRBJ1-6,TGTGCCAGCAGCGTAGGGGACACGGCGTCACCCCTCCACTTT,CASSVGDTASPLHF
TRBD1,few,TRBV19,TRBJ2-1,TGTGCCAGTAGTATACTGATCGGACAGGCGGGCAATGAGCAGTTCTTC,CASSILIGQAGNEQFF
TRBD1,once,TRBV29-1,TRBJ1-2,TGCAGCGTTGTGGGACAGGGGGCGGCTGGCTACACCTTC,CSVVGQGAAGYTF
TRBD2,-,TRBV6-5,TRBJ2-5,TGTGCCAGCGGAACCTCCGGGACTAGCTGGGAGACCCAGTACTTC,CASGTSGTSWETQYF
TRBD1,few,TRBV7-9,TRBJ2-7,TGTGCCAGCAGCTCCAGGGGGACCTACGAGCAGTACTTC,CASSSRGTYEQYF
-,-,TRBV28,TRBJ1-2,TGTGCCAGCAGTTTCCCCGACAGGACCCTTAACTATGGCTACACCTTC,CASSFPDRTLNYGYTF
TRBD1,-,TRBV7-2,TRBJ1-1,TGTGCCAGCAGCGTAAATACCGGGACAGTGAACACTGAAGCTTTCTTT,CASSVNTGTVNTEAFF
TRBD1,-,TRBV5-5,TRBJ1-2,TGTGCCAGCAGCACAAATCTGGACAGGGGGCCGTCTGGCTACACCTTC,CASSTNLDRGPSGYTF
-,-,TRBV30,TRBJ2-5,TGTGCCTGGAGTGTACGTGGGGCTGAAGAGACCCAGTACTTC,CAWSVRGAEETQYF
-,-,TRBV28,TRBJ1-1,TGTGCCAGCAGTTTATTTGCGGGGACCACTGAAGCTTTCTTT,CASSLFAGTTEAFF
TRBD2,-,TRBV10-2,TRBJ2-1,TGCGCCAGCAGTGCTAGCGGGACTTCCTACAATGAGCAGTTCTTC,CASSASGTSYNEQFF
-,-,TRBV11-2,TRBJ2-6,TGTGCCAGCAGCCCACTCGGCACTAGGCGGGACGTTGGGGCCAACGTCCTGACTTTC,CASSPLGTRRDVGANVLTF
TRBD1,once,TRBV19,TRBJ1-6,TGTGCCAGTACCCGGCCAGGGGGCCTCCTCCACTTT,CASTRPGGLLHF
-,-,TRBV7-6,TRBJ1-1,TGTGCCAGCAGCTTAGAGACAGGCCTGAACACTGAAGCTTTCTTT,CASSLETGLNTEAFF
TRBD1,-,TRBV6-5,TRBJ2-7,TGTGCCAGCAGTCAAACGGACAGGGGGCGCGTGCAGTACTTC,CASSQTDRGRVQYF
TRBD1,-,TRBV19,TRBJ2-2,TGTGCCAGTAGTGACAGGGGGGGATACACCGGGGAGCTGTTTTTT,CASSDRGGYTGELFF
-,few,TRBV7-9,TRBJ1-2,TGTGCCAGCAGCTTTGAGCTAGCGGGGGGTGATGGCTACACCTTC,CASSFELAGGDGYTF
-,once,TRBV5-1,TRBJ2-5,TGCGCCAGCAGCTTGGCATTGGGCGAGACCCAGTACTTC,CASSLALGETQYF
-,-,TRBV27,TRBJ2-5,TGTGCCAGCAGGCTCCGTGGTGGGGCGGCCCAGTACTTC,CASRLRGGAAQYF
TRBD2,-,TRBV28,TRBJ2-1,TGTGCCAGCAGGTCAGGACTAGTCGGTTCGGAGCAGTTCTTC,CASRSGLVGSEQFF
-,-,TRBV4-3,TRBJ1-4,TGCGCCAGCAGCCAAAGCCCCACAGGGAGTTCGGGTGAAAAACTGTTTTTT,CASSQSPTGSSGEKLFF
-,-,TRBV19,TRBJ2-3,TGTGCCAGTAGAGCACAGGGCACAGATACGCAGTATTTT,CASRAQGTDTQYF
TRBD2,-,TRBV10-3,TRBJ2-2,TGTGCCATCAGTGACTCAGCGGGGGTAGCAACCGGGGAGCTGTTTTTT,CAISDSAGVATGELFF
-,-,TRBV5-5,TRBJ1-5,TGTGCCAGCAGATTTGGAAATGGAGACAATCAGCCCCAGCATTTT,CASRFGNGDNQPQHF
TRBD1,-,TRBV5-1,TRBJ2-2,TGCGCCAGCAGCTTGGCACAGGGGATTACCGGGGAGCTGTTTTTT,CASSLAQGITGELFF
-,-,TRBV5-6,TRBJ1-1,TGTGCCAGCAGCTTGGTAGCCCGTCGGGTTTCCACTGAAGCTTTCTTT,CASSLVARRVSTEAFF
-,once,TRBV6-1,TRBJ1-4,TGTGCCAGCAGTGTACTTACAGGGTCAACTAATGAAAAACTGTTTTTT,CASSVLTGSTNEKLFF
-,few,TRBV27,TRBJ2-1,TGTGCCAGCAGTCCCTATGCGGTCAATGAGCAGTTCTTC,CASSPYAVNEQFF